This T cell receptor (beta chain) was retrieved from a study of T cells in Graves' hyperthyroidism and ophthalmopathy. This clonotype showed up many times. This CDR3 is 17 amino acids long. Between the trimmed V and J ends, which lost 0 bases and 5 bases, there was a span of 19 bases. Germline V gene sequence: CDR1 SGHDN, CDR2 FVKESK. Using RNA transcripts as the source, TCR beta CDR3 regions were amplified. A set of HTBI primers served as the primers for a first-round RT-PCR of the TCR CDR3. TCRdb redid the calling of the multiplex PCR reads with MiXCR, one entry per CDR3 protein. The sample gives fewer than 30,000 distinct CDR3 sequences, approximately 49% of which show up once; about 26% is in the top ten.

The sequence was collected from a woman aged 40 to 49 with Graves' hyperthyroidism that later progressed to Graves' ophthalmopathy. The sequencing input was blood. This chain connects TRBV14 to TRBJ1-1, with D tentatively TRBD1 (5 bases). The CDR3: CASSQDSRTRARTEAFF. For the CDR3, the DNA is TGTGCCAGCAGCCAAGATTCCCGCACCAGGGCTCGGACTGAAGCTTTCTTT.